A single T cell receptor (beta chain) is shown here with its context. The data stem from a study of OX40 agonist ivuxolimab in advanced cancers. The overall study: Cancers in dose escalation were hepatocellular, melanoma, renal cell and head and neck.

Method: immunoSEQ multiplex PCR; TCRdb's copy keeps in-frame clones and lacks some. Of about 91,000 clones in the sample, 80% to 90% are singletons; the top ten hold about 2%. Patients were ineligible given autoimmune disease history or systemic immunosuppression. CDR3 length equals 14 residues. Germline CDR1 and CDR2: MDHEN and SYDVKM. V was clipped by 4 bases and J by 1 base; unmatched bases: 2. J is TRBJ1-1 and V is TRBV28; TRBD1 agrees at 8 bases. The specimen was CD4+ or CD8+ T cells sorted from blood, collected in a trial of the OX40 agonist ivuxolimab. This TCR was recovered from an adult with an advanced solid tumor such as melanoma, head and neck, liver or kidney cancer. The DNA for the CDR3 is TGTGCCAGCAGTTCAGGACAGGGGAACACTGAAGCTTTCTTT. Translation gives CASSSGQGNTEAFF.